Each of the 17 T cell receptor beta chains below was sequenced from the same sample in a study of blood T cell repertoires in COVID-19. The protocol was immunoSEQ multiplex PCR, while the TCRdb copy is restricted to in-frame clones and leaves out a portion. In the table there are 250,000 to 300,000 clones, under 90% of which are singletons. The sequenced material came from PBMCs or T cells enriched from blood (not recorded which). The source is a man between 18 and 29 years old who had recovered from COVID-19.

V is TRBV4-1 and J is TRBJ2-7; D possibly corresponds to TRBD2 (7 bases). The V and J ends lost 3 bases and 5 bases respectively, with 20 bases between them. CDR1 is MGHRA, CDR2 YSYEKL, per germline. CDR3 length equals 16 residues. The CDR3 DNA follows: TGCGCCAGCAGCCAGAACAGGGAGGGTCCCCCCCACGAGCAGTACTTC. Protein sequence: CASSQNREGPPHEQYF.

The rearrangement links TRBV4-2 to TRBJ2-5; 12 bases line up with TRBD2. This CDR3 has 16 amino acids. V lost 4 bases to trimming and J lost 3 bases; unmatched junction nucleotides: 6. Germline V gene lookup returns CDR1 LGHNA and CDR2 YNFKEQ. The CDR3 bases are TGTGCCAGCAGCCGCGGGACTAGCGGGTCTGAAGAGACCCAGTACTTC. This translates into CASSRGTSGSEETQYF.

The chain uses TRBV7-8 and TRBJ2-3, with D possibly being TRBD2 (5 bases). V lost 0 bases, J lost 0 bases, and 10 bases lay in between. Germline-derived CDR1 and CDR2 are SGHVS and FQNEAQ. This CDR3 region has 16 residues. The CDR3 DNA reads TGTGCCAGCAGCTTAGCGCATGGGAGAAGCACAGATACGCAGTATTTT. Its protein is CASSLAHGRSTDTQYF.

The chain couples TRBV2 to TRBJ2-3, with a weak D call TRBD1 (5 bases). V lost 1 base to trimming and J lost 8 bases, with 16 bases between them. This CDR3 has 15 amino acids. Per the germline V gene, CDR1 is SNHLY and CDR2 is FYNNEI. The CDR3 DNA follows: TGTGCCAGCAGTGAAGGAGGTGGACAATGGGGTACGCAGTATTTT. This translates into CASSEGGGQWGTQYF.

V is TRBV5-1 and J is TRBJ2-5, with D maybe TRBD1 (6 bases). Germline values: CDR1 SGHRS, CDR2 YFSETQ. V was pared by 6 bases and J by 2 bases, with 29 bases between. This CDR3 has 19 amino acids. The CDR3, as DNA: TGCGCCAGCACCAGGGGTGTAGGGTCCTTTTCCGGGTCTCAAGAGACCCAGTACTTC. The encoded protein is CASTRGVGSFSGSQETQYF.

About this clone: A junction end diverges from the germline sequence, so it may reflect a read error. This sequence joins TRBV5-1 and TRBJ1-2; D gene unclear. The CDR3 has 14 residues. Germline V gene lookup returns CDR1 SGHRS and CDR2 YFSETQ. As DNA, the CDR3 is TGCGCCAGCACCTTGCTTGAGGCTAACTATGGCTACACCTTC. Protein sequence: CASTLLEANYGYTF.

This chain uses TRBV6-1 with TRBJ2-7; TRBD2 matches 8 bases. The V gene's germline CDR1 is MNHNS and CDR2 SASEGT. After removal of 1 base from V and 0 bases from J, the junction contained 5 bases not matched to a gene. The CDR3 extends over 16 amino acids. The CDR3 DNA sequence: TGTGCCAGCAGTGAAGGGGTTAGCGGGATCTCCTACGAGCAGTACTTC. Amino acids: CASSEGVSGISYEQYF.

The chain employs TRBV29-1 and TRBJ1-2; unclear D gene. The germline gives CDR1 SQVTM, CDR2 ANQGSEA. Between the trimmed V and J ends, which lost 3 bases and 8 bases, there was a span of 19 bases. The CDR3 runs to 14 residues. CDR3 sequence: CSVDFPARYGGYTF. For the CDR3, the DNA is TGCAGCGTTGATTTCCCAGCGCGGTACGGCGGCTACACCTTC.

The chain is built from TRBV2 and TRBJ1-6; 7 nucleotides agree with TRBD1. Germline CDR1 SNHLY, CDR2 FYNNEI. V lost 4 bases to trimming and J lost 10 bases; unmatched junction nucleotides: 22. CDR3 size: 19 residues. CDR3 sequence (DNA): TGTGCCAGCAGTGCCTCTCCTGAAATGACAGGGTTCCCGTCCTCACCCCTCCACTTT. It codes for CASSASPEMTGFPSSPLHF. Looking up the rest from reference TRBV2 and TRBJ1-6 gives the full variable domain: EPEVTQTPSHQVTQMGQEVILRCVPISNHLYFYWYRQILGQKVEFLVSFYNNEISEKSEIFDDQFSVERPDGSNFTLKIRSTKLEDSAMYFCASSASPEMTGFPSSPLHFGNGTRLTVT.

This clone has more than one count but fewer than ten. The chain links TRBV5-1 to TRBJ1-1; the D is unclear. Germline lookup yields CDR1 SGHRS and CDR2 YFSETQ. The length of the CDR3 is 14 residues. Trimming left V 0 bases short and J 0 bases short, with 6 bases between. CDR3 amino acids: CASSLGRVNTEAFF. The CDR3 DNA is TGCGCCAGCAGCTTGGGACGGGTGAACACTGAAGCTTTCTTT.

The chain's CDR3 is CASNIRANYGYTF. CDR3 nucleotide sequence: TGTGCCAGCAACATCAGGGCTAACTATGGCTACACCTTC. The chain links TRBV6-5 to TRBJ1-2; D possibly corresponds to TRBD1 (5 bases). V was trimmed by 7 bases and J by 0 bases, leaving 9 bases between them. The CDR3 is 13 residues long. Germline lookup yields CDR1 MNHEY and CDR2 SVGAGI.

This rearrangement joins TRBV28 to TRBJ2-5, with 11 bases identical to TRBD2. Trimming removed 5 bases from V and 2 bases from J; junction bases left unmatched: 4. The CDR3 covers 15 residues. CDR1 and CDR2 from the germline V gene are MDHEN and SYDVKM. CDR3 in DNA: TGTGCCAGCAGTGTTAGCGGGAGGGGGCAAGAGACCCAGTACTTC. This sequence encodes CASSVSGRGQETQYF.

The chain carries TRBV28 and TRBJ1-5; D remains unclear. V lost 3 bases, J lost 0 bases, and 9 bases lay in between. This CDR3 spans 15 amino acids. Germline V gives CDR1 MDHEN, CDR2 SYDVKM. In nucleotides, the CDR3 is TGTGCCAGCAGTTTTTCCCCGTATAGCAATCAGCCCCAGCATTTT. Residues: CASSFSPYSNQPQHF.

The gene calls are TRBV3-1 (or the pseudogene TRBV3-2) and TRBJ1-1; D unresolved. This CDR3 comprises 16 residues. From germline, CDR1 is LGHDT and CDR2 YNNKEL (reference sequence). Trimming removed 1 base from V and 5 bases from J, with 17 bases in between. CDR3 sequence (DNA): TGTGCCAGCAGCCAAGGGGGATTCGGGATTTGGACTGAAGCTTTCTTT. This encodes CASSQGGFGIWTEAFF.

The chain employs TRBV3-1 (or the pseudogene TRBV3-2) and TRBJ2-1, with 11 bases identical to TRBD2. J gave up 4 bases and V 3 bases, and 5 bases lay outside the gene matches. Germline CDR1 and CDR2: LGHDT and YNNKEL (reference sequence). This CDR3 has 16 amino acids. CDR3 region: CASSQMRLAGYNEQFF. In nucleotides, the CDR3 is TGTGCCAGCAGCCAGATGAGACTAGCGGGATACAATGAGCAGTTCTTC.

This chain joins TRBV19 and TRBJ2-5; a possible D gene is TRBD2 (5 bases). Deletions cut 3 bases from V and 2 bases from J, with 13 bases between. CDR3 length equals 15 residues. CDR1 is LNHDA and CDR2 is SQIVND in the germline V gene (reference sequence). The CDR3 DNA is TGTGCCAGTAGTATCGCCGGGAACAGTCAAGAGACCCAGTACTTC. It translates to CASSIAGNSQETQYF.

This clone was observed a handful of times. The chain joins TRBV10-3 to TRBJ1-2; no definite D call. The CDR3 extends over 13 amino acids. V was shortened by 3 bases and J by 7 bases, with 12 bases between the two germline ends. The germline CDR1 and CDR2 sequences are ENHRY and SYGVKD. Here the CDR3 reads CAISDDASLGYTF. The CDR3 nucleotides read TGTGCCATCAGTGACGATGCGTCACTTGGCTACACCTTC.